This is a list of T cell receptor beta chains from one sample in a study of sequential checkpoint blockade in melanoma. Some clones are missing from TCRdb's copy, which holds only in-frame ones; the method was immunoSEQ multiplex PCR. The repertoire includes some 14,000 clones, around three quarters of them detected once, and 30% sits in the top ten. Here the sequenced sample was CD8+ T cells sorted from blood (inferred from file names), taken from a patient given nivolumab and ipilimumab in sequence. These receptors all come from a human donor with melanoma. Both conserved end residues are part of each CDR3. Each record gives: clone size, D gene, V gene, J gene, CDR3 DNA, CDR3 protein. A D gene is named only where the DNA matches it firmly. Some rows mark clone size as missing; the rest say once, few, many or name a class of expanded clone.

>.|.|TRBV7-5|TRBJ1-6
TGTGCCAGCAGCTTCCACGATAGACAGGGGGCAGGTTCACCCCTCCACTTT
CASSFHDRQGAGSPLHF
>.|.|TRBV4-1|TRBJ1-1
TGCGCCAGCAGCCACGGTGGGGGGGGCTGGTCCACTGAAGCTTTCTTT
CASSHGGGGWSTEAFF
>.|.|TRBV28|TRBJ1-5
TGTGCCAGCAGTTCAAGCCGGGAACCAAATCAGCCCCAGCATTTT
CASSSSREPNQPQHF
>once|TRBD1|TRBV29-1|TRBJ2-1
TGCAGCGGAATACCGGGACAGGGCAATGAGCAGTTCTTC
CSGIPGQGNEQFF
>.|TRBD2|TRBV7-6|TRBJ2-1
TGTGCCAGCAGCTCCAGAGAGCGGGGCGCTTCGGGTGAGCAGTTCTTC
CASSSRERGASGEQFF
>.|TRBD1|TRBV7-9|TRBJ2-7
TGTGCCAGCAGCTCCCAGGGCCGGGACAGGGACTACGAGCAGTACTTC
CASSSQGRDRDYEQYF
>.|.|TRBV9|TRBJ1-4
TGTGCCAGCAGCGGACAAGGGGTAAAACTGTTTTTT
CASSGQGVKLFF
>.|.|TRBV9|TRBJ1-2
TGTGCCAGCAGCGTAGCTAGTCACAACTATGGCTACACCTTC
CASSVASHNYGYTF
>.|TRBD2|TRBV27|TRBJ2-1
TGTGCCAGCAGGACTAGCGGGGGTGGAAATGAGCAGTTCTTC
CASRTSGGGNEQFF
>.|.|TRBV5-4|TRBJ2-7
TGTGCCAGCAGACAGTCCCCCTCCTACGAGCAGTACTTC
CASRQSPSYEQYF
>.|.|TRBV19|TRBJ2-5
TGTGCCAGTAGTATGGTTCCGGGTGTAGGAGAGACCCAGTACTTC
CASSMVPGVGETQYF
>.|TRBD2|TRBV27|TRBJ2-7
TGTGCCAGCAGCCGGGGACTAGCGGGAGGGCCCTCGGGTGAGCAGTACTTC
CASSRGLAGGPSGEQYF
>.|.|TRBV6-5|TRBJ1-1
TGTGCCAGCAGTACAGAGAGCACTGAAGCTTTCTTT
CASSTESTEAFF
>.|TRBD1|TRBV15|TRBJ1-2
TGTGCCACCAGCTCTCCGGACAGGATCTATGGCTACACCTTC
CATSSPDRIYGYTF
>once|TRBD1|TRBV10-1|TRBJ2-7
TGCGCCAGCAGTGGGGCCTCGGACAGGGGGTTCTTCGAGCAGTACTTC
CASSGASDRGFFEQYF
>.|TRBD1|TRBV9|TRBJ2-2
TGTGCCAGCCGACAGGGGGCGAACACCGGGGAGCTGTTTTTT
CASRQGANTGELFF
>.|.|TRBV30|TRBJ2-7
TGTGCCTGGAGTGTCAGAACCTACGAGCAGTACTTC
CAWSVRTYEQYF
>.|.|TRBV6-5|TRBJ1-3
TGTGCCAGCAGCTACGAGTTGTCTGGAAACACCATATATTTT
CASSYELSGNTIYF
>.|.|TRBV29-1|TRBJ2-7
TGCAGCGCCCGTGGGGCCGAAAGCTCCTACGAGCAGTACTTC
CSARGAESSYEQYF
>.|TRBD1|TRBV5-6|TRBJ2-7
TGTGCCAGCACCATCGACCGGGACAGGGGGCGACTGAGGCCTTACGAGCAGTACTTC
CASTIDRDRGRLRPYEQYF
>few|TRBD1|TRBV7-9|TRBJ1-4
TGTGCCAGCAGCTTAGTCAAGGACAGGTTTCCAACTAATGAAAAACTGTTTTTT
CASSLVKDRFPTNEKLFF
>few|TRBD2|TRBV28|TRBJ2-1
TGTGCCAGCAGTTCGGGAGGCGGGAGTTTTTCGTACAATGAGCAGTTCTTC
CASSSGGGSFSYNEQFF
>.|TRBD2|TRBV25-1|TRBJ2-2
TGTGCCAGCAGTGATTTCGGGGAGGGAGGCTTCACCGGGGAGCTGTTTTTT
CASSDFGEGGFTGELFF
>few|.|TRBV30|TRBJ1-1
TGTGCCTGGAATGGGGCGGGGTATACTGAGGCTTTCTTT
CAWNGAGYTEAFF
>.|TRBD2|TRBV9|TRBJ2-2
TGTGCCAGCAGCCCCCGACTAGCGGGAGGGGAGGGCACCGGGGAGCTGTTTTTT
CASSPRLAGGEGTGELFF
>.|TRBD1|TRBV5-4|TRBJ2-1
TGTGCCAGCAGTCGAGGGGACAGCTCCTACAATGAGCAGTTCTTC
CASSRGDSSYNEQFF
>.|TRBD2|TRBV7-6|TRBJ2-1
TGTGCCAGCGCAGACAGCGGGAGGGCCTACAATGAGCAGTTCTTC
CASADSGRAYNEQFF
>.|TRBD1|TRBV4-1|TRBJ2-7
TGCGCCAGCAGTCGGACAGGGGGATTCTACGAGCAGTACTTC
CASSRTGGFYEQYF
>.|TRBD1|TRBV27|TRBJ2-7
TGTGCCAGCAGTATGGGACAGGTCTACGAGCAGTACTTC
CASSMGQVYEQYF
>.|.|TRBV4-3|TRBJ2-7
TGCGCAGACGAGGACTACGAGCAGTACTTC
CADEDYEQYF
>.|TRBD1|TRBV2|TRBJ1-5
TGTGCCAGCAGCATAACAGGGGCCGGCAATCAGCCCCAGCATTTT
CASSITGAGNQPQHF
>few|.|TRBV27|TRBJ1-3
TGTGCCAGCAGAAGGGGGGGCTCCTCCTCTGGAAACACCATATATTTT
CASRRGGSSSGNTIYF
>.|TRBD2|TRBV19|TRBJ2-1
TGTGCCAGTAGTATATCGGCTAGCGGGGGGTTAAATGAGCAGTTCTTC
CASSISASGGLNEQFF
>.|.|TRBV7-9|TRBJ2-2
TGTGCCAGCAGCTTCGGGACCGGGGAGCTGTTTTTT
CASSFGTGELFF
>.|TRBD1|TRBV7-2|TRBJ2-1
TGTGCCAGCAGCTTGAACAGGGGACCCTACAATGAGCAGTTCTTC
CASSLNRGPYNEQFF
>.|.|TRBV19|TRBJ1-1
TGTGCCAGTAGTACCAGGGAGGGCCACTCTGAAGCTTTCTTT
CASSTREGHSEAFF